This is a list of T cell receptor beta chains from one sample in a study of OX40 agonist ivuxolimab in advanced cancers. This table comes from immunoSEQ multiplex PCR, and its TCRdb copy is limited to in-frame clones, with some not included. The repertoire has some 60,000 clones, approximately 84% of them found once; the top ten carry roughly 15%. The source material was CD4+ or CD8+ T cells sorted from blood, sampled in a trial of the OX40 agonist ivuxolimab. These receptors were obtained from an adult with an advanced solid tumor such as melanoma, head and neck, liver or kidney cancer. The CDR3 runs from the conserved cysteine through the conserved F or W. D genes are given only for firm matches. Clone size is not always given. Where it is, it says once, few, many or a class for expanded clones.

J gene,clone size,D gene,V gene,CDR3 protein,CDR3 DNA
TRBJ1-4,NA,NA,TRBV6-1,CASSVETATNEKLFF,TGTGCCAGCAGTGTTGAAACGGCAACTAATGAAAAACTGTTTTTT
TRBJ1-4,NA,NA,TRBV6-5,CASSYLGTTNEKLFF,TGTGCCAGCAGTTACTTAGGAACAACTAATGAAAAACTGTTTTTT
TRBJ2-7,NA,TRBD2,TRBV4-2,CASSQIGTSGGGSYEQYF,TGTGCCAGCAGCCAGATCGGGACTAGCGGGGGAGGCTCCTACGAGCAGTACTTC
TRBJ2-7,NA,TRBD1,TRBV4-1,CASSRTGTGNEQYF,TGCGCCAGCAGCCGCACCGGGACAGGGAACGAGCAGTACTTC
TRBJ2-7,NA,NA,TRBV10-3,CAIRDHPGARYEQYF,TGTGCCATCAGGGATCACCCCGGTGCACGTTACGAGCAGTACTTC
TRBJ1-1,NA,NA,TRBV6-1,CASSDVGTNTEAFF,TGTGCCAGCAGTGATGTGGGAACGAACACTGAAGCTTTCTTT
TRBJ1-5,NA,NA,TRBV19,CASGDRAAGSNQPQHF,TGTGCCAGTGGAGACCGGGCCGCGGGGAGCAATCAGCCCCAGCATTTT
TRBJ2-7,NA,NA,TRBV27,CASRNRASTVYEQYF,TGTGCCAGCCGAAACCGGGCTAGTACCGTCTACGAGCAGTACTTC
TRBJ2-7,once,NA,TRBV7-7,CASSLVSGSNTYEQYF,TGTGCTAGCAGCTTAGTTTCCGGGTCCAATACCTACGAGCAGTACTTC
TRBJ2-7,once,NA,TRBV7-3,CASSLTPGDEQYF,TGTGCCAGCAGCTTAACCCCAGGGGACGAGCAGTACTTC
TRBJ2-7,NA,NA,TRBV20-1,CSAPVRDEQYF,TGCAGTGCCCCAGTTCGAGATGAGCAGTACTTC
TRBJ2-3,NA,TRBD2,TRBV7-2,CASSLELLAGVADTQYF,TGTGCCAGCAGCTTAGAGCTCCTAGCGGGAGTTGCAGATACGCAGTATTTT
TRBJ2-7,NA,NA,TRBV7-9,CASSLGGAGVRPYEQYF,TGTGCCAGCAGCTTAGGGGGGGCGGGAGTAAGGCCCTACGAGCAGTACTTC
TRBJ1-1,once,TRBD1,TRBV5-1,CASSLRGHTEAFF,TGCGCCAGCAGCCTGAGGGGGCACACTGAAGCTTTCTTT
TRBJ2-2,once,NA,TRBV7-8,CASSLGPGELFF,TGTGCCAGCAGCTTAGGTCCCGGGGAGCTGTTTTTT
TRBJ2-7,NA,NA,TRBV14,CASSPGVIWDEQYF,TGTGCCAGCAGCCCGGGAGTTATCTGGGACGAGCAGTACTTC
TRBJ2-1,NA,TRBD2,TRBV5-6,CASSWREGGHTNEQFF,TGTGCCAGCAGCTGGCGGGAGGGTGGACATACGAATGAGCAGTTCTTC
TRBJ2-7,NA,NA,TRBV6-5,CASTSGRNSYEQYF,TGTGCCAGCACCAGCGGCAGAAACTCCTACGAGCAGTACTTC
TRBJ2-1,once,NA,TRBV30,CAWSVIGTPRVNEQFF,TGTGCCTGGAGTGTAATCGGGACTCCAAGAGTGAATGAGCAGTTCTTC
TRBJ2-1,NA,TRBD2,TRBV2,CASSRTGGLGQEKQFF,TGTGCCAGCAGTCGTACGGGGGGACTAGGCCAGGAGAAGCAGTTCTTC
TRBJ1-3,NA,TRBD1,TRBV15,CATSRAPHRGGNTIYF,TGTGCCACCAGCAGGGCTCCCCACAGGGGTGGAAACACCATATATTTT
TRBJ1-2,NA,NA,TRBV2,CASSPGTVYGYTF,TGTGCCAGCAGTCCCGGGACGGTCTATGGCTACACCTTC
TRBJ1-1,NA,NA,TRBV18,CASSPLGAGNTEAFF,TGTGCCAGCTCACCACTGGGGGCCGGGAACACTGAAGCTTTCTTT
TRBJ1-1,NA,NA,TRBV7-2,CASSLSRNTEAFF,TGTGCCAGCAGCTTATCTAGGAACACTGAAGCTTTCTTT
TRBJ1-3,NA,NA,TRBV5-5,CASSWEKFSGNTIYF,TGTGCCAGCAGCTGGGAAAAATTCTCTGGAAACACCATATATTTT
TRBJ1-1,once,NA,TRBV12-5,CASGLGSDWIFEAFF,TGTGCTAGTGGTTTAGGGAGCGATTGGATTTTTGAAGCTTTCTTT
TRBJ2-1,NA,TRBD1,TRBV11-3,CASSPGQASNEQFF,TGTGCCAGCAGCCCCGGACAGGCGAGCAATGAGCAGTTCTTC
TRBJ1-2,NA,NA,TRBV7-3,CASSLAVRGYGYTF,TGTGCCAGCAGCTTAGCCGTCAGGGGCTATGGCTACACCTTC
TRBJ2-7,NA,NA,TRBV6-5,CASSYSPASSYEQYF,TGTGCCAGCAGTTACTCCCCAGCTAGCTCCTACGAGCAGTACTTC
TRBJ2-3,NA,NA,TRBV30,CAWSRDTDTQYF,TGTGCCTGGAGTAGGGACACAGATACGCAGTATTTT
TRBJ2-3,NA,TRBD2,TRBV2,CASRWTSGGTDTQYF,TGTGCCAGCAGGTGGACTAGCGGGGGAACAGATACGCAGTATTTT
TRBJ2-3,NA,NA,TRBV29-1,CTARAGGDTQYF,TGCACCGCCCGGGCCGGCGGAGATACGCAGTATTTT